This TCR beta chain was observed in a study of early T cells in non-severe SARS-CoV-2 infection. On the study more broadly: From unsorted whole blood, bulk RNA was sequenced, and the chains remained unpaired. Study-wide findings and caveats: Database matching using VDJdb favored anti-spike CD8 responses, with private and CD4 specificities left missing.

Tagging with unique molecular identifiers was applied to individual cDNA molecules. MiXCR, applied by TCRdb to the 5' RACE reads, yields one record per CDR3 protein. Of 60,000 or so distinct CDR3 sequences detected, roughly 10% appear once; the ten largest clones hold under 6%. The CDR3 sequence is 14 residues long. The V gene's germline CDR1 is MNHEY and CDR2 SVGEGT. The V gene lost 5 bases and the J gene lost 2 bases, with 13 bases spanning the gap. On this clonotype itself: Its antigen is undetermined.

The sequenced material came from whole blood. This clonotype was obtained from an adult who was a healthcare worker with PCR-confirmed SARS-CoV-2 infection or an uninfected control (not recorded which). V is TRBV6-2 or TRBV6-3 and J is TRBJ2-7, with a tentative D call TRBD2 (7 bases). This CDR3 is CASSPEGGTYEQYF. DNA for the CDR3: TGTGCCAGCAGTCCCGAGGGGGGGACCTACGAGCAGTACTTC.